Below, 18 T cell receptor beta chains from the same sample are listed, as sequenced in a study of blood T cell repertoires in COVID-19. Measured with immunoSEQ multiplex PCR; TCRdb has only the in-frame clones, and not every one. This sample has 200,000 to 250,000 clones, with about 86% found just once. The sample was peripheral blood. The receptors stem from a man aged 50-60 years with active or convalescent COVID-19.

The chain has TRBV29-1 and TRBJ1-2, with 7 positions matching TRBD1. The CDR3 extends over 15 amino acids. The V and J ends lost 4 bases and 7 bases, in that order; junction bases with no gene match: 15. Germline V lookup: CDR1 SQVTM, CDR2 ANQGSEA. The CDR3 is CSVGPPQGPVFGYTF. CDR3 in DNA: TGCAGCGTTGGCCCCCCACAGGGGCCTGTTTTTGGCTACACCTTC.

V usage is TRBV30 and J usage is TRBJ2-7, with a tentative D call TRBD1 (6 bases). CDR1 is GTSNPN, CDR2 SVGIG, per germline (reference sequence). V dropped 2 bases and J dropped 3 bases, with 8 bases sitting between them. This CDR3 has 12 amino acids. CDR3 region: CAWSQGGYEQYF. The CDR3 DNA follows: TGTGCCTGGAGTCAAGGGGGCTACGAGCAGTACTTC.

This clone was seen only a few times. The gene calls are TRBV5-1 and TRBJ2-1, with a possible D match to TRBD1 (5 bases). CDR3 length: 17 residues. The germline gives CDR1 SGHRS, CDR2 YFSETQ. V lost 3 bases and J 0 bases, leaving 16 bases between the germline ends. For the CDR3, the DNA is TGCGCCAGCAGCTCCGACTTCAGGGCACTCTCCTACAATGAGCAGTTCTTC. Its protein product is CASSSDFRALSYNEQFF.

J is TRBJ2-3 and V is TRBV5-1, with D perhaps matching TRBD1 (6 bases). CDR3 length: 15 amino acids. The ends were cut back, 2 bases at V and 1 base at J, with 11 bases in the middle. From germline, CDR1 is SGHRS and CDR2 YFSETQ. The CDR3 nucleotides read TGCGCCAGCAGCTTACCAGGGGCTGGCACAGATACGCAGTATTTT. It encodes CASSLPGAGTDTQYF.

A single count supports this clone. The chain recombines TRBV9 with TRBJ1-4; 7 bases align to TRBD1. CDR1 and CDR2 from the germline V gene are SGDLS and YYNGEE. After removal of 4 bases from V and 7 bases from J, the junction contained 7 bases not matched to a gene. The CDR3 has 14 residues. This chain's CDR3 is CASSSEGAGEKLFF. The CDR3 DNA reads as TGTGCCAGCAGCTCTGAGGGGGCGGGTGAAAAACTGTTTTTT.

The chain has TRBV5-1 and TRBJ2-7, with TRBD2 identical over 10 bases. The CDR3 totals 16 residues. Germline lookup yields CDR1 SGHRS and CDR2 YFSETQ. V lost 0 bases and J lost 2; bases outside the gene matches: 5. The CDR3 loop reads CASSLGPGTSAYEQYF. The CDR3, as DNA: TGCGCCAGCAGCTTGGGTCCCGGGACTAGCGCCTACGAGCAGTACTTC.

The table lists this clone with a count of one. The genes are TRBV6-5 and TRBJ2-2; D unresolved. Germline V gene sequence: CDR1 MNHEY, CDR2 SVGAGI. V lost 7 bases to trimming and J lost 1 base, with 13 bases between them. The CDR3 length is 15 residues. The CDR3: CASITRHLNTGELFF. In DNA, the CDR3 is TGTGCCAGCATAACGCGGCACTTGAACACCGGGGAGCTGTTTTTT.

The chain couples TRBV30 to TRBJ2-7; the D gene is possibly TRBD2 (6 bases). The germline V gene has CDR1 GTSNPN and CDR2 SVGIG (reference sequence). With 1 base removed from V and 0 bases from J, the gap between germline ends came to 13 bases. CDR3 length: 15 amino acids. CDR3 nucleotide sequence: TGTGCCTGGAGTGCCGAGGGACTGATCTCCTACGAGCAGTACTTC. Translating gives CAWSAEGLISYEQYF.

The V call is TRBV28, the J call TRBJ2-5; D is perhaps TRBD1 (5 bases). Germline values: CDR1 MDHEN, CDR2 SYDVKM. The CDR3 is 13 residues long. Trimming shortened V by 4 bases and J by 6 bases, and 12 bases separated the two germline ends. The CDR3 spells CASSSGQGKTQYF. CDR3 DNA: TGTGCCAGCAGTTCCGGGCAGGGAAAGACCCAGTACTTC.

This clone was detected a few times. V and J are TRBV6-5 and TRBJ2-7; a weak D match, TRBD2 (5 bases). The CDR3 loop spans 16 amino acids. V was trimmed by 2 bases and J by 0 bases, leaving 14 bases between them. Per the germline V gene, CDR1 is MNHEY and CDR2 is SVGAGI. The CDR3 is CASSYDLAQSSYEQYF. The CDR3 DNA is TGTGCCAGCAGTTACGACCTAGCTCAGAGCTCCTACGAGCAGTACTTC.

The chain carries TRBV7-8 and TRBJ1-5; D gene unclear. The length of the CDR3 is 13 residues. Germline V gives CDR1 SGHVS, CDR2 FQNEAQ. Between the trimmed V and J ends, which lost 2 bases and 4 bases, there was a span of 6 bases. The CDR3 sequence is CASSLRSNQPQHF. Here the CDR3 DNA reads TGTGCCAGCAGCTTAAGGAGTAATCAGCCCCAGCATTTT.

V is TRBV30 and J is TRBJ2-5; TRBD1 aligns across 8 bases. The germline CDR1 and CDR2 sequences are GTSNPN and SVGIG (reference sequence). The CDR3 has 15 residues. Trimming cost V 5 bases and J 3 bases; bases outside gene matches: 11. The CDR3 here is CAWDTGQGREETQYF. CDR3 sequence (DNA): TGTGCCTGGGATACCGGACAGGGAAGAGAAGAGACCCAGTACTTC.

The chain combines TRBV30 with TRBJ1-4, with 8 positions matching TRBD1. The germline V gene encodes CDR1 GTSNPN and CDR2 SVGIG (reference sequence). This CDR3 contains 14 residues. The junction had 7 bases not matched to a gene; V was cut back by 0 bases and J by 10 bases. The chain's CDR3 is CAWSVGGQGRKLFF. The CDR3 coding sequence is TGTGCCTGGAGTGTGGGCGGACAGGGACGAAAACTGTTTTTT.

V and J are TRBV5-4 and TRBJ1-4, with 9 bases identical to TRBD1. V was pared by 4 bases and J by 8 bases, with 6 bases of the junction left unmatched. Germline values: CDR1 SGHNT, CDR2 YYREEE (reference sequence). The CDR3 consists of 14 residues. The chain's CDR3 is CASSPTGQGEKLFF. Written as DNA, the CDR3 is TGTGCCAGCAGCCCGACAGGACAGGGGGAAAAACTGTTTTTT.

The chain combines TRBV7-9 with TRBJ1-6; TRBD1 agrees at 7 bases. V was pared by 1 base and J by 10 bases, with 7 bases of the junction left unmatched. The germline V gene encodes CDR1 SEHNR and CDR2 FQNEAQ (reference sequence). The CDR3 contains 15 residues. CDR3 coding DNA: TGTGCCAGCAGCTTAGAAGTTTCAGGGGGATCACCCCTCCACTTT. Translation gives CASSLEVSGGSPLHF.

This chain uses TRBV1 with TRBJ2-7; the table's D gene call, TRBD2, was not cross checked with the DNA. TRBV1 is an annotated pseudogene. This CDR3 is built from 15 residues. CDR3 protein: CTSSRGLAGTYEQYF. The CDR3 nucleotides are TGCACCAGCAGCCGGGGACTAGCGGGAACGTACGAGCAGTACTTC.

V gene TRBV9 combines with J gene TRBJ2-5, with D maybe TRBD2 (6 bases). The V end lost 0 bases, the J end lost 5 bases, and 14 bases lay between the germline ends. CDR3 length equals 15 residues. CDR1 and CDR2 (germline): SGDLS, YYNGEE. The CDR3 region is CASSVGPGSGETQYF. DNA for the CDR3: TGTGCCAGCAGCGTAGGGCCCGGAAGCGGGGAGACCCAGTACTTC.

The CDR3 protein is CASSGLYGYTF. Here the CDR3 DNA reads TGTGCCAGCAGCGGACTCTATGGCTACACCTTC. This chain links TRBV9 with TRBJ1-2; D unresolved. This CDR3 is built from 11 residues. V lost 3 bases and J lost 4, with 4 bases in between. Germline CDR1 reads SGDLS; CDR2 reads YYNGEE.